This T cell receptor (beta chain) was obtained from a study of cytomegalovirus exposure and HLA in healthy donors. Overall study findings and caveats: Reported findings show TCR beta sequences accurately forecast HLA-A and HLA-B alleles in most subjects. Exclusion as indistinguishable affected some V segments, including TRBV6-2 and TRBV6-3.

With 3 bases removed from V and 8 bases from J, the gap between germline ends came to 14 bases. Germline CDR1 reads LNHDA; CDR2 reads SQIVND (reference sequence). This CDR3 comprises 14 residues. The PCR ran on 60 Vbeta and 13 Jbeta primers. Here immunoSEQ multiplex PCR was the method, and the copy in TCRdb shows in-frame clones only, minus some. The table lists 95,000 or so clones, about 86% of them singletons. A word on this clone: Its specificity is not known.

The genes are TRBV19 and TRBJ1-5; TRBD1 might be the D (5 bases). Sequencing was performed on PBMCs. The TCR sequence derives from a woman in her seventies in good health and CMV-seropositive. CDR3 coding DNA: TGTGCCAGTAGTATGGAGGGACCCCGGGAGCCCCAGCATTTT. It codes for CASSMEGPREPQHF.